This T cell receptor (beta chain) derives from a study of T cell repertoires in cytomegalovirus infection. In the study overall: Public TCR beta signatures provided an indication of both CMV infection and a matching HLA type.

Per germline, CDR1 DFQATT and CDR2 SNEGSKA (reference sequence). The CDR3 length is 13 residues. Details on this clonotype: The antigen is undetermined.

TCRdb ran MiXCR on the reads and lists one entry per CDR3 protein. The sample records hundreds of thousands of distinct CDR3 sequences, roughly 33% being singletons. General study findings and limits: Public TCR beta family frequency separated CMV-and-HLA carriers, including in an independent cohort.

The sequence came from a human donor in good health (CMV status not recorded). Some clones in this sample may be carry-over from other donors' samples. J is TRBJ1-6 and V is TRBV20-1; D ambiguous. Source: cultured PBMCs, taken from culture after CMV antigen stimulation. The CDR3 DNA follows: TGCAGCGCGGCAGAGACTGAAAATTCACCCCTCCACTTT. Its translation is CSAAETENSPLHF.